The source of this T cell receptor beta chain is a study of molecular identifiers for immune sequencing clone quantification. This CDR3 has 16 amino acids. V dropped 0 bases and J dropped 7 bases, with 19 bases sitting between them. The germline V gene has CDR1 SGHTA and CDR2 FQGNSA. The bulk TCR libraries were made with methods described before and with listed TCR primers. One entry per CDR3 protein, called by TCRdb with MiXCR from the PCR reads. Among some 320,000 distinct CDR3 sequences listed, roughly 23% were seen once. The CD8+CD4-CCR7+CD45RA+ phenotype defined the sorted naive CD8 T cells. This clonotype was seen at least ten times.

The sequenced sample consisted of naive CD8+ T cells from blood, with Jurkat cell RNA spiked in. As for subset: FACS-sorted CD8+CD4-CCR7+CD45RA+ naive T cells. This receptor was obtained from a human donor in good health. Some libraries in this study had Jurkat cell RNA spiked in. V and J are TRBV7-2 and TRBJ2-7; D is possibly TRBD1 (5 bases). CDR3 DNA: TGTGCCAGCAGCTTAGCGTGGGGCGCCCTGGGTATGGAGCAGTACTTC. This encodes CASSLAWGALGMEQYF.